The rows below give T cell receptor beta chains drawn from one sample of a study of Ad26.COV2.S vaccination and SARS-CoV-2 variants. The assay was immunoSEQ multiplex PCR, and TCRdb's table has in-frame clones only and misses some. The data show 300,000 to 400,000 clones, around 86% seen once. Specimen: peripheral blood, collected in a trial of Ad26.COV2.S vaccine versus placebo. The receptors stem from a person aged 18-60 years who received the Ad26.COV2.S COVID-19 vaccine or a placebo. Each CDR3 is given with its conserved first and last residue. The D gene is left open where the match is weak. Only some rows state a clone size, as once, few, many or a class for expanded clones.

cdr3_aa: CASSRSQLIYEQYF
cdr3_nt: TGTGCCAGCAGCCGAAGCCAGCTTATCTACGAGCAGTACTTC
d_call: NA
j_call: TRBJ2-7
clone_size: NA
v_call: TRBV7-9

cdr3_aa: CASLDTEAFF
cdr3_nt: TGTGCCAGCCTGGACACTGAAGCTTTCTTT
d_call: NA
j_call: TRBJ1-1
clone_size: NA
v_call: TRBV6-6

cdr3_aa: CAWSSLTSGGLYNEQFF
cdr3_nt: TGTGCCTGGAGTTCACTGACTAGCGGGGGACTTTACAATGAGCAGTTCTTC
d_call: TRBD2
j_call: TRBJ2-1
clone_size: NA
v_call: TRBV30

cdr3_aa: CASSTSLNQPQHF
cdr3_nt: TGTGCCAGCAGTACCAGCCTCAATCAGCCCCAGCATTTT
d_call: NA
j_call: TRBJ1-5
clone_size: NA
v_call: TRBV6-5

cdr3_aa: CASSPGTGGSPLHF
cdr3_nt: TGTGCCAGCAGCCCCGGGACAGGGGGTTCACCCCTCCACTTT
d_call: TRBD1
j_call: TRBJ1-6
clone_size: NA
v_call: TRBV5-4

cdr3_aa: CAWNPSSTRYTF
cdr3_nt: TGTGCCTGGAACCCCTCATCAACTCGCTACACCTTC
d_call: NA
j_call: TRBJ1-2
clone_size: NA
v_call: TRBV30

cdr3_aa: CASSLGMNTEAFF
cdr3_nt: TGTGCCAGCAGCTTAGGGATGAACACTGAAGCTTTCTTT
d_call: NA
j_call: TRBJ1-1
clone_size: NA
v_call: TRBV7-6

cdr3_aa: CASSLARNQPQHF
cdr3_nt: TGTGCCAGCAGCTTAGCTCGTAATCAGCCCCAGCATTTT
d_call: NA
j_call: TRBJ1-5
clone_size: NA
v_call: TRBV7-9

cdr3_aa: CASSYLATRTVRNQPQHF
cdr3_nt: TGTGCCAGCAGCTATTTGGCAACTAGGACAGTACGCAATCAGCCCCAGCATTTT
d_call: NA
j_call: TRBJ1-5
clone_size: few
v_call: TRBV5-4

cdr3_aa: CASSRGQGRYGYTF
cdr3_nt: TGTGCCAGCAGTAGAGGACAGGGGAGGTATGGCTACACCTTC
d_call: TRBD1
j_call: TRBJ1-2
clone_size: NA
v_call: TRBV6-5

cdr3_aa: CASSTTRQHSNQPQHF
cdr3_nt: TGTGCCAGCAGCACTACTCGACAACATAGCAATCAGCCCCAGCATTTT
d_call: NA
j_call: TRBJ1-5
clone_size: few
v_call: TRBV6-6

cdr3_aa: CASSVGQVTGELFF
cdr3_nt: TGTGCCAGCAGCGTAGGACAGGTCACCGGGGAGCTGTTTTTT
d_call: TRBD1
j_call: TRBJ2-2
clone_size: few
v_call: TRBV11-2

cdr3_aa: CASSSRGPFGYTF
cdr3_nt: TGTGCCAGTAGTAGCAGGGGGCCGTTTGGCTACACCTTC
d_call: TRBD1
j_call: TRBJ1-2
clone_size: NA
v_call: TRBV19

cdr3_aa: CASGFGTGEKLFF
cdr3_nt: TGTGCTAGTGGTTTCGGGACAGGCGAAAAACTGTTTTTT
d_call: TRBD1
j_call: TRBJ1-4
clone_size: NA
v_call: TRBV12-5

cdr3_aa: CASSPRTSRNTGELFF
cdr3_nt: TGTGCCAGCAGCCCTAGGACTAGTCGAAACACCGGGGAGCTGTTTTTT
d_call: TRBD2
j_call: TRBJ2-2
clone_size: NA
v_call: TRBV7-2

cdr3_aa: CASSPYPGDYGYTF
cdr3_nt: TGCGCCAGCAGCCCGTATCCAGGCGACTATGGCTACACCTTC
d_call: NA
j_call: TRBJ1-2
clone_size: NA
v_call: TRBV4-3

cdr3_aa: CASRGGPGELFF
cdr3_nt: TGTGCCAGTAGGGGGGGGCCCGGGGAGCTGTTTTTT
d_call: NA
j_call: TRBJ2-2
clone_size: NA
v_call: TRBV19

cdr3_aa: CASRVGPTLSYNEQFF
cdr3_nt: TGTGCCAGCAGGGTGGGTCCAACCCTTTCCTACAATGAGCAGTTCTTC
d_call: NA
j_call: TRBJ2-1
clone_size: NA
v_call: TRBV2

cdr3_aa: CASSPAQVFSGNTIYF
cdr3_nt: TGTGCCAGCAGCCCAGCTCAGGTCTTCTCTGGAAACACCATATATTTT
d_call: NA
j_call: TRBJ1-3
clone_size: NA
v_call: TRBV3-1/TRBV3-2

cdr3_aa: CAISETGQNTEAFF
cdr3_nt: TGTGCCATCAGTGAAACGGGACAGAACACTGAAGCTTTCTTT
d_call: NA
j_call: TRBJ1-1
clone_size: once
v_call: TRBV10-3